These 20 T cell receptor beta chains came from one sample sequenced in a study of T-cell reconstitution after alpha-beta-depleted transplantation in children. This sample's TCRbeta library carried unique molecular identifier barcodes. TCRdb processed the PCR reads anew with MiXCR; each CDR3 protein has one entry. The sample holds about 16,000 distinct CDR3 sequences, roughly 7.8% seen once. This specimen was PBMCs, mostly from graft donor cells, taken 60 days after TCRalphabeta/CD19-depleted stem cell transplant. The receptors were gathered from a boy younger than two who had a stem cell transplant for Wiskott-Aldrich syndrome, so the T cells may come from the graft donor.

There are many counts of this clonotype. V is TRBV7-8 and J is TRBJ1-1; 7 positions match TRBD1. CDR1 SGHVS and CDR2 FQNEAQ come from the germline V gene. The J segment lost 4 bases and the V segment lost 2 bases, leaving 4 bases of the junction unmatched. The CDR3 length is 14 residues. The CDR3 reads CASSLRPGGTEAFF. CDR3 nucleotide sequence: TGTGCCAGCAGCTTAAGGCCAGGGGGCACTGAAGCTTTCTTT. Variable domain in full (rest from reference TRBV7-8 and TRBJ1-1): GAGVSQSPRYKVAKRGQDVALRCDPISGHVSLFWYQQALGQGPEFLTYFQNEAQLDKSGLPSDRFFAERPEGSVSTLKIQRTQQEDSAVYLCASSLRPGGTEAFFGQGTRLTVV.

Many counts were recorded for this clonotype. V usage is TRBV12-5 and J usage is TRBJ1-6; D not resolved. The CDR3 contains 13 residues. Germline V CDR1 and CDR2: LGHNT, FRNRAP. Trimming left V 9 bases short and J 6 bases short, with 12 bases between. In DNA, the CDR3 is TGTGCTAGACGTCTGGTAGCTAATTCACCCCTCCACTTT. Residues: CARRLVANSPLHF.

A few counts support this clonotype. The V call is TRBV5-1, the J call TRBJ2-3; tentatively, D is TRBD1 or TRBD2 (5 bases each). CDR1 and CDR2 (germline): SGHRS, YFSETQ. V was shortened by 1 base and J by 0 bases, with 6 bases between the two germline ends. This CDR3 is 14 amino acids long. The CDR3 spells CASSLRDSTDTQYF. The CDR3 nucleotides are TGCGCCAGCAGCTTGCGGGACAGCACAGATACGCAGTATTTT.

This clonotype was seen repeatedly, ten times or more. This sequence joins TRBV2 and TRBJ2-5; D remains ambiguous. This CDR3 is 15 amino acids long. V was cut by 5 bases and J by 1 base, with 14 bases left in between. Germline-derived CDR1 and CDR2 are SNHLY and FYNNEI. The CDR3 sequence: CASSPCTISQETQYF. The CDR3, as DNA: TGTGCCAGCAGTCCATGTACAATCTCCCAAGAGACCCAGTACTTC.

This clonotype turned up a few times. This chain connects TRBV12-3 or TRBV12-4 to TRBJ2-1; TRBD2 matches at 11 bases. V trimming: 3 bases; J trimming: 1 base; junction bases outside the gene matches: 2. The CDR3 runs to 16 residues. CDR3 DNA: TGTGCCAGCAGTTTCATAGCGGGAGGGTCCTACAATGAGCAGTTCTTC. This encodes CASSFIAGGSYNEQFF.

In this sample, this clonotype turned up many times. V is TRBV29-1 and J is TRBJ2-6; 7 bases map to TRBD2. Per germline, CDR1 SQVTM and CDR2 ANQGSEA. The V segment lost 4 bases and the J segment 1 base; nucleotides outside the gene matches: 4. The CDR3 sequence is 15 residues long. CDR3 sequence (DNA): TGCAGCGTTGCGGACGGGGGGTCTGGGGCCAACGTCCTGACTTTC. It yields the protein CSVADGGSGANVLTF.

In its sample, this clonotype was seen many times. CDR3 in amino acids: CSARDLRLYWGYNEQFF. As DNA, the CDR3 is TGCAGTGCTAGAGATCTGAGACTATATTGGGGCTACAATGAGCAGTTCTTC. This chain joins TRBV20-1 and TRBJ2-1; TRBD2 is a possible D gene (5 bases). The CDR3 totals 17 residues. Germline V lookup: CDR1 DFQATT, CDR2 SNEGSKA (reference sequence). Between the trimmed V and J ends, which lost 0 bases and 3 bases, there was a span of 18 bases.

V is TRBV27 and J is TRBJ2-5; TRBD2 agrees at 12 bases. The CDR3 contains 14 residues. The V segment lost 6 bases and the J segment 3 bases; nucleotides outside the gene matches: 2. CDR1 is MNHEY and CDR2 is SMNVEV in the germline V gene (reference sequence). CDR3 coding DNA: TGTGCCAGCAGCGGACTAGCGGGAAAAGAGACCCAGTACTTC. This sequence encodes CASSGLAGKETQYF.

This rearrangement joins TRBV9 to TRBJ2-6, with TRBD1 identical over 10 bases. Germline trimming cut 0 bases from V and 4 bases from J; bases unmatched to any gene: 13. The CDR3 totals 20 residues. Germline V gene data show CDR1 as SGDLS and CDR2 as YYNGEE. CDR3 DNA: TGTGCCAGCAGCGTAGACCCTCCACTCGGGACAGGGGCAGGGGCCAACGTCCTGACTTTC. This translates into CASSVDPPLGTGAGANVLTF.

This clonotype occurred many times. The chain carries TRBV7-9 and TRBJ2-2; 7 bases are a match to TRBD1. Germline assignment: CDR1 SEHNR and CDR2 FQNEAQ (reference sequence). The CDR3 totals 14 residues. Trimming cost V 3 bases and J 8 bases; bases outside gene matches: 6. The CDR3 sequence: CASSFQGDKGELFF. In nucleotides, the CDR3 is TGTGCCAGCAGCTTCCAGGGGGATAAGGGGGAGCTGTTTTTT. Full variable domain (remainder filled in from reference TRBV7-9 and TRBJ2-2): DTGVSQNPRHKITKRGQNVTFRCDPISEHNRLYWYRQTLGQGPEFLTYFQNEAQLEKSRLLSDRFSAERPKGSFSTLEIQRTEQGDSAMYLCASSFQGDKGELFFGEGSRLTVL.

V usage is TRBV20-1 and J usage is TRBJ2-1; TRBD1 is a possible D gene (7 bases). Deletions cut 6 bases from V and 5 bases from J, with 20 bases between. Germline CDR1 reads DFQATT; CDR2 reads SNEGSKA (reference sequence). The CDR3 has 15 amino acids. The chain's CDR3 is CSAGTRQGYDNEQFF. CDR3 nucleotides: TGCAGTGCCGGGACTCGACAGGGATACGACAATGAGCAGTTCTTC.

This clonotype was recorded at least ten times. The rearrangement links TRBV11-2 to TRBJ2-7; D is undetermined. CDR1 and CDR2 from the germline V gene are SGHAT and FQNNGV. CDR3 length: 15 residues. V lost 0 bases and J lost 2, with 11 bases in between. DNA of the CDR3: TGTGCCAGCAGCTTAGAGTCTGGGTCCCCCTACGAGCAGTACTTC. Its translation is CASSLESGSPYEQYF.

This clonotype occurred many times. The chain joins TRBV5-1 to TRBJ1-5, with D possibly TRBD1 on 6 matching bases. With 4 bases removed from V and 2 bases from J, the gap between germline ends came to 16 bases. The CDR3 length is 16 residues. Germline CDR1 SGHRS, CDR2 YFSETQ. CDR3 sequence: CASSPGQGIGNQPQHF. In DNA, the CDR3 is TGCGCCAGCAGCCCTGGTCAGGGGATAGGCAATCAGCCCCAGCATTTT.

The chain joins TRBV27 to TRBJ2-7, with TRBD1 matching over 9 bases. Germline lookup yields CDR1 MNHEY and CDR2 SMNVEV (reference sequence). V lost 6 bases to trimming and J lost 5 bases; unmatched junction nucleotides: 5. There are 13 residues in the CDR3. The CDR3 sequence: CASRNRGLHEQYF. In DNA, the CDR3 is TGTGCCAGCAGGAACAGGGGGCTCCACGAGCAGTACTTC.

Ten or more counts support this clonotype. This chain links TRBV10-3 with TRBJ2-7; 9 bases are shared with TRBD2. Germline lookup yields CDR1 ENHRY and CDR2 SYGVKD. CDR3 size: 14 residues. Trimming cost V 3 bases and J 7 bases; bases outside gene matches: 7. In DNA form, the CDR3 reads TGTGCCATCAGTGATTTTAGCGGGAGTGGGGAGCAGTACTTC. Protein: CAISDFSGSGEQYF.

The V call is TRBV19, the J call TRBJ2-1; D unclear. The germline V and J ends were trimmed by 10 bases and 3 bases, with 25 bases remaining between them. CDR1 LNHDA and CDR2 SQIVND come from the germline V gene (reference sequence). The CDR3 has 17 residues. The CDR3 DNA is TGTGCCATGAGCCCCGGGCGCCGGTGCTCAAACTACAATGAGCAGTTCTTC. This gives the protein CAMSPGRRCSNYNEQFF.

This clonotype was counted between two and nine times. The V call is TRBV5-4, the J call TRBJ2-1, with TRBD2 matching 10 bases. J lost 4 bases, V lost 4 bases, and 5 bases had no gene match. Per the germline V gene, CDR1 is SGHNT and CDR2 is YYREEE (reference sequence). CDR3 size: 15 residues. CDR3 DNA sequence: TGTGCCAGCAGCCCCCTAGCGGGAGCGTACAATGAGCAGTTCTTC. This encodes CASSPLAGAYNEQFF.

This clonotype was counted only a few times. The junction departs from the called germline gene at one end, perhaps through a read error. V gene TRBV7-9 combines with J gene TRBJ2-5; the D is unclear. Germline CDR1 is SEHNR and CDR2 is FQNEAQ (reference sequence). This CDR3 comprises 11 residues. CDR3 sequence reads: CASRLGETQYF. The DNA for the CDR3 is TGTGCCAGCAGGTTAGGCGAGACCCAGTACTTC. Combining the CDR3 with reference TRBV7-9 and TRBJ2-5 gives the whole variable domain DTGVSQNPRHKITKRGQNVTFRCDPISEHNRLYWYRQTLGQGPEFLTYFQNEAQLEKSRLLSDRFSAERPKGSFSTLEIQRTEQGDSAMYLCASRLGETQYFGPGTRLLVL.

In its sample, this clonotype is medium-sized. The chain has TRBV4-2 and TRBJ1-5, with TRBD1 matching over 7 bases. Trimming cost V 0 bases and J 6 bases; bases outside gene matches: 5. CDR1 LGHNA and CDR2 YNFKEQ come from the germline V gene. This CDR3 comprises 15 residues. The CDR3 loop is CASSQDLGGSQPQHF. The CDR3 nucleotides read TGTGCCAGCAGCCAAGACCTAGGGGGCAGTCAGCCCCAGCATTTT.

This clonotype was counted ten times or more. This chain joins TRBV7-3 and TRBJ2-5; D ambiguous. This CDR3 has 13 amino acids. Per germline, CDR1 SGHTA and CDR2 FQGTGA. The ends were cut back, 3 bases at V and 5 bases at J, with 10 bases in the middle. The CDR3 nucleotides are TGTGCCAGCAGCTTCGTACGTGGGGAGACCCAGTACTTC. Encoded protein: CASSFVRGETQYF. Drawing the rest from reference TRBV7-3 and TRBJ2-5, the complete variable domain is GAGVSQTPSNKVTEKGKYVELRCDPISGHTALYWYRQSLGQGPEFLIYFQGTGAADDSGLPNDRFFAVRPEGSVSTLKIQRTERGDSAVYLCASSFVRGETQYFGPGTRLLVL.